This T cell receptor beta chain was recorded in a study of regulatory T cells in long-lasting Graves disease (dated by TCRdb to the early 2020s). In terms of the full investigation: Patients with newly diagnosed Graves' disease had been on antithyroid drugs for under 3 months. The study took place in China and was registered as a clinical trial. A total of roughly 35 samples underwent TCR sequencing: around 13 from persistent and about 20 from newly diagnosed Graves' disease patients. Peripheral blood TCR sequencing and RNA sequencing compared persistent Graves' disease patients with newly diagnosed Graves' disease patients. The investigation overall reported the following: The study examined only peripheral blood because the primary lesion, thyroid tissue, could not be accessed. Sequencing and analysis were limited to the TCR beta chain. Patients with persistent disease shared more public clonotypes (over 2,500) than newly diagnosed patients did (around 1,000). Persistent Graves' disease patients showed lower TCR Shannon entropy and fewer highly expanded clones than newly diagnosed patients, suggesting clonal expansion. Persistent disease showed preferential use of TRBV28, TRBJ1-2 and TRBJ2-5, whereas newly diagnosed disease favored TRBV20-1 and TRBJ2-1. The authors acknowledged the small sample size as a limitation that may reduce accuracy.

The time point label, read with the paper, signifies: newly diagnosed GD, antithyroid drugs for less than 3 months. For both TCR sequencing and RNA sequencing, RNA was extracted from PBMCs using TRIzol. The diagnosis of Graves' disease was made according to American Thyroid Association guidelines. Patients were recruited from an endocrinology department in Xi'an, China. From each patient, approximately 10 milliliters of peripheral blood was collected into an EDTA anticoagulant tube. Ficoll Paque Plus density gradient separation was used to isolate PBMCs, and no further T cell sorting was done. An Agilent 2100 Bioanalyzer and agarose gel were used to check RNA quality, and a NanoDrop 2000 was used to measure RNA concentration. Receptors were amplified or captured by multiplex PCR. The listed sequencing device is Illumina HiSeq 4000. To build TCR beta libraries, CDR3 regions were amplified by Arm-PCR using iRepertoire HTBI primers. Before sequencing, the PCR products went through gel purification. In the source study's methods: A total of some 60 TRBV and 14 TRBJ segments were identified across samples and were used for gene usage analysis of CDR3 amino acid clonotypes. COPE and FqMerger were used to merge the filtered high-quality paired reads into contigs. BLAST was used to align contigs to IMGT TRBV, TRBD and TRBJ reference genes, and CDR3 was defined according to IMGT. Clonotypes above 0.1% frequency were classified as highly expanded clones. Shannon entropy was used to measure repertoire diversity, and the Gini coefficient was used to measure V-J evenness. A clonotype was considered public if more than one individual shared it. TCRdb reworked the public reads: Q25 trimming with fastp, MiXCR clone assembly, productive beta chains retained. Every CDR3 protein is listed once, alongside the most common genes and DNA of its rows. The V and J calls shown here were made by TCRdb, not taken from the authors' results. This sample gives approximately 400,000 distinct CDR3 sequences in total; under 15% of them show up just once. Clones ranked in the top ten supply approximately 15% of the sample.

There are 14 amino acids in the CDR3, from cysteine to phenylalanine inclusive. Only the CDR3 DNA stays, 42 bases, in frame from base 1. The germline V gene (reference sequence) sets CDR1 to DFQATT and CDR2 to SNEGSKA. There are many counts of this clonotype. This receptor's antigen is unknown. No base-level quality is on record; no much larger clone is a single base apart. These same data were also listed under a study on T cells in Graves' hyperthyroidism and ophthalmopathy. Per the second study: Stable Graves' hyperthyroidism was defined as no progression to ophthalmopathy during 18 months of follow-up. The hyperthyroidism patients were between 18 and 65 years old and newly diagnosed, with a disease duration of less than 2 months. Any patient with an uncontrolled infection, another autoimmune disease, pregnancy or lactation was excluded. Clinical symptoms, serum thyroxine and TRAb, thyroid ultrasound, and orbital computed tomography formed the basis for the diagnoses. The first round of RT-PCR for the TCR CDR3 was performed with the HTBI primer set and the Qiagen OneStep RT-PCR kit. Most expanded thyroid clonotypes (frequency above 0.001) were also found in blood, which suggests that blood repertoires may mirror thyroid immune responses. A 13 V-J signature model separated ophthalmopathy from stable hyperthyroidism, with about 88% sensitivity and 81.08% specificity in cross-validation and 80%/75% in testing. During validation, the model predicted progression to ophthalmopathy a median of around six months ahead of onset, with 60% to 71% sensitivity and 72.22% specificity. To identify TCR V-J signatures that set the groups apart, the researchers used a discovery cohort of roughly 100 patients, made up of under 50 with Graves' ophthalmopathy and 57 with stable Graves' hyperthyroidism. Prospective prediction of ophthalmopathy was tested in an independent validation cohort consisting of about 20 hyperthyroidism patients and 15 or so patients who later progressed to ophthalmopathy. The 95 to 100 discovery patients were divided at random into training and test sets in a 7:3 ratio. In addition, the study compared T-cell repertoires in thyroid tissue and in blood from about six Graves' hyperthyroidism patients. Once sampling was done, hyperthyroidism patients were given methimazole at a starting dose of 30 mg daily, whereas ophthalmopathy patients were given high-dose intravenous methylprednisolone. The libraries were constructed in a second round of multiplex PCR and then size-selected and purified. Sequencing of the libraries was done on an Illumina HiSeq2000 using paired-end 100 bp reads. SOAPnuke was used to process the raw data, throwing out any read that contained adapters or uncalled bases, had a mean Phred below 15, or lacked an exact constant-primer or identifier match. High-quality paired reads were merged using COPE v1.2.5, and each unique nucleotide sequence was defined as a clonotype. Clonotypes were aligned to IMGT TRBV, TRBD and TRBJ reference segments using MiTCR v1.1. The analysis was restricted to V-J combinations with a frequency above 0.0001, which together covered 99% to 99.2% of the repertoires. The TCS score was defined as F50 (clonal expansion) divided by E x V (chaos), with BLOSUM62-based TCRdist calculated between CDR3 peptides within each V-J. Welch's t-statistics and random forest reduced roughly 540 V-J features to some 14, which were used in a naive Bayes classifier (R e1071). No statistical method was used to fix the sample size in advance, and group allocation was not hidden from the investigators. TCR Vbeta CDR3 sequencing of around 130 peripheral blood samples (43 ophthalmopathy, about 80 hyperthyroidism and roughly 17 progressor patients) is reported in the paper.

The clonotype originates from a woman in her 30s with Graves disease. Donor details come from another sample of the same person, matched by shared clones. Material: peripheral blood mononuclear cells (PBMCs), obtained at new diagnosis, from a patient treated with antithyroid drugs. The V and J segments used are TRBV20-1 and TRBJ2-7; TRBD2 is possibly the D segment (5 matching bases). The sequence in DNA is TGCAGCGCTCAGCCCGGGGAGATCTCCTACGAGCAGTACTTC. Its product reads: CSAQPGEISYEQYF.